The 2 T cell receptor beta chains below all came from one sample that was sequenced in a study of CD8 T cells in ankylosing spondylitis. Study-wide points: Among TCR beta sequences, a motif of 7 to 9 highly homologous variants appeared characteristic of ankylosing spondylitis blood.

In TCRdb, the 5' RACE reads were re-called with MiXCR into one record per CDR3 protein. The sample lists roughly 90,000 distinct CDR3 sequences, just under 9% occurring once. For these receptors, no antigen is known. Sequencing used blood, either unsorted or a sorted T cell fraction (not recorded which). Receptor source: a male donor with ankylosing spondylitis.

This clonotype was recorded a few times. The V call is TRBV21-1, the J call TRBJ2-7; TRBD1 is taken as the D call from the table, unchecked against the DNA. TRBV21-1 corresponds to a pseudogene. This CDR3 has 16 residues. The CDR3 spells CASSKKAPGGGAEQYV. The CDR3 nucleotides are TGTGCCAGCAGCAAAAAAGCACCCGGAGGGGGCGCCGAGCAGTACGTC.

This clonotype has a handful of counts. V usage is TRBV7-6 and J usage is TRBJ2-5; D is perhaps TRBD1 (5 bases). Germline CDR1 and CDR2: SGHVS and FNYEAQ. V was clipped by 1 base and J by 5 bases, with 17 bases between them. The length of the CDR3 is 16 residues. The chain's CDR3 is CASSLGVLGASETQYF. In DNA, the CDR3 is TGTGCCAGCAGCTTAGGAGTTTTAGGGGCGAGCGAGACCCAGTACTTC.